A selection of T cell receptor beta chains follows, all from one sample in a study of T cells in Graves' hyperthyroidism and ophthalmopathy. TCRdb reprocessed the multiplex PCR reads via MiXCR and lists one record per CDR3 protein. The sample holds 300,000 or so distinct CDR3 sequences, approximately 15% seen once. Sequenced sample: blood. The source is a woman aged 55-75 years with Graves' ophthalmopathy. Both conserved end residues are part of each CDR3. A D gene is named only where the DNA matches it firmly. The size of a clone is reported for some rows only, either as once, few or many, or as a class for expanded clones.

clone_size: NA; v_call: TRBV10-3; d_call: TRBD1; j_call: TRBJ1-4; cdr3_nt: TGTGCCATCAGCCTAGACAGGGCCCCTAATGAAAAACTGTTTTTT; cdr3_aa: CAISLDRAPNEKLFF
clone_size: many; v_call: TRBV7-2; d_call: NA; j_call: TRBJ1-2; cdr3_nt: TGTGCCAGCAGCCCCCAGAATGGGGGGGGCTACACCTTC; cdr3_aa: CASSPQNGGGYTF
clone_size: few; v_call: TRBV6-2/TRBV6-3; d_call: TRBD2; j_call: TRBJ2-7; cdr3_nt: TGTGCCAGCAGTTACTCAGCTAGCGGGAGACCGAGCTACGAGCAGTACTTC; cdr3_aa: CASSYSASGRPSYEQYF
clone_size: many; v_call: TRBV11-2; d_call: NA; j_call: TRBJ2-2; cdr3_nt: TGTGCCAGCAGTCTAGTCGACACCGGGGAGCTGTTTTTT; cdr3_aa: CASSLVDTGELFF
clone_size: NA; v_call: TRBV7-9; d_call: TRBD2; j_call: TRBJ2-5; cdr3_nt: TGTGCCAGCAGCTTTTGGACTAGCGGGAGCTGGCTGACTGGGGAGACCCAGTACTTC; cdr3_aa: CASSFWTSGSWLTGETQYF
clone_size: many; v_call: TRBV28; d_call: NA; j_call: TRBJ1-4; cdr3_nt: TGTGCCAGCAGTTTATCAGGGATAGGTGAAAAACTGTTTTTT; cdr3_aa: CASSLSGIGEKLFF
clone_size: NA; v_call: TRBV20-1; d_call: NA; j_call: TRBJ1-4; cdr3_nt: TGCAGTGCTAGAGATCTAAGCAGAGGGTTCGATGAAAAACTGTTTTTT; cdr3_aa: CSARDLSRGFDEKLFF
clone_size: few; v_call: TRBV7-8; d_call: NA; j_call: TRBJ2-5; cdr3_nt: TGTGCCAGCAGCTTATGGTCCGAAGAGACCCAGTACTTC; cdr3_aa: CASSLWSEETQYF
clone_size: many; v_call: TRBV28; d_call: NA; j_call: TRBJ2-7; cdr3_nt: TGTGCCAGCAGGGGCCTTAAGTCGGGCGAGCAGTACTTC; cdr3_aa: CASRGLKSGEQYF
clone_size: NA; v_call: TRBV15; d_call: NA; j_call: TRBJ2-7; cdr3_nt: TGTGCCACCAGCGGAGATCTGCAGGAGAGCTCCTACGAGCAGTACTTC; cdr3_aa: CATSGDLQESSYEQYF
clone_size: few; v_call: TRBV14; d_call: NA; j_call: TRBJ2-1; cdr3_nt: TGTGCCAGCAGCCAACCGGGGGGCATGTACAATGAGCAGTTCTTC; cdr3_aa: CASSQPGGMYNEQFF
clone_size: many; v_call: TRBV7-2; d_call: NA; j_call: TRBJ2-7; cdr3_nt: TGTGCCAGCAGCTTAAATATCGCCCCAGGGAGGCGAAACGAGCAGTACTTC; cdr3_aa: CASSLNIAPGRRNEQYF
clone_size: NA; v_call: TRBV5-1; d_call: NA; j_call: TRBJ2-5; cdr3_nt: TGCGCCAGCAGCTTGGGGTCACAGGGAGAGACCCAGTACTTC; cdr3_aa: CASSLGSQGETQYF
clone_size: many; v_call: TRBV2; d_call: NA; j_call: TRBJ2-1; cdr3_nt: TGTGCCAGCAGAAGTTGGACGACGGAGAATGAGCAGTTCTTC; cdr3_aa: CASRSWTTENEQFF
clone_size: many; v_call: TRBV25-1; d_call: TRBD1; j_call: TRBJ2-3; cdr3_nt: TGTGCCAGTACCCCGGGACAGGGGCCCCGGAGGAGCACAGATACGCAGTATTTT; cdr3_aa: CASTPGQGPRRSTDTQYF
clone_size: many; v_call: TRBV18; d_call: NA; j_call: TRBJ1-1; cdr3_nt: TGTGCCAGCTCACTCACCCGGGGGGCGCGGGTTACTGAAGCTTTCTTT; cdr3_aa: CASSLTRGARVTEAFF
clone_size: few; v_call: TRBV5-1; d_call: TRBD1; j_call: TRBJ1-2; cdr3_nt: TGCGCCAGCAGCCCCAGGGACAGGGGGCTCGGTGGCTACACCTTC; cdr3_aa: CASSPRDRGLGGYTF